These T cell receptor beta chains were read from a single sample in a study of CD8 T cells in ankylosing spondylitis. TCRdb passed the 5' RACE reads through MiXCR, listing each CDR3 protein once. Among about 220,000 distinct CDR3 sequences listed, approximately 7.3% were seen once. The sequenced material came from blood, either unsorted or a sorted T cell fraction (not recorded which). The receptors stem from a male donor with ankylosing spondylitis. The CDR3 runs from the conserved cysteine through the conserved F or W. A D gene is named only where the DNA matches it firmly. Expanded clones get a size class; other rows say once, few or many, or leave the size out.

J	size	D	V	CDR3	DNA
TRBJ2-7	many	NA	TRBV7-9	CASSLLKTYEQYF	TGTGCCAGCAGCTTACTTAAAACCTACGAGCAGTACTTC
TRBJ1-1	few	NA	TRBV6-2/TRBV6-3	CASSSPGRIYTEAFF	TGTGCCAGCAGTTCCCCGGGTCGGATATACACTGAAGCTTTCTTT
TRBJ2-1	many	NA	TRBV24-1	CATSDSDSVNEQFF	TGTGCCACCAGTGATTCGGACAGTGTCAATGAGCAGTTCTTC
TRBJ2-7	many	TRBD2	TRBV7-9	CASSLGEGAPTYEQYF	TGTGCCAGCAGCTTAGGGGAGGGTGCCCCTACTTACGAGCAGTACTTC
TRBJ2-7	NA	NA	TRBV11-2	CASSLERRRFSYEQYF	TGTGCCAGCAGCTTAGAACGTCGGAGGTTTTCCTACGAGCAGTACTTC
TRBJ1-1	many	NA	TRBV7-9	CASSLQDTEAFF	TGTGCCAGCAGCTTACAGGACACTGAAGCTTTCTTT
TRBJ2-7	few	NA	TRBV6-2/TRBV6-3	CASKLERTHEQYF	TGTGCCAGCAAACTCGAAAGGACACACGAGCAGTACTTC
TRBJ2-1	many	NA	TRBV10-3	CAIKDSPISSYNEQFF	TGTGCCATCAAGGACAGCCCTATAAGCTCCTACAATGAGCAGTTCTTC
TRBJ2-3	many	NA	TRBV5-1	CASSRNEGGVTDTQYF	TGCGCCAGCAGCAGGAATGAGGGGGGAGTCACAGATACGCAGTATTTT
TRBJ2-2	few	NA	TRBV20-1	CSARDRRRSLTGELFF	TGCAGTGCTAGAGATAGGCGTCGTAGCCTCACCGGGGAGCTGTTTTTT
TRBJ2-1	many	NA	TRBV2	CASSVVRYNEQFF	TGTGCCAGCAGTGTAGTTAGATACAATGAGCAGTTCTTC
TRBJ2-6	many	NA	TRBV27	CASSLVTGTGANVLTF	TGTGCCAGCAGTCTCGTTACAGGAACTGGGGCCAACGTCCTGACTTTC
TRBJ1-1	many	NA	TRBV29-1	CSVYVKNTEAFF	TGCAGCGTTTACGTCAAGAACACTGAAGCTTTCTTT
TRBJ1-2	many	NA	TRBV2	CASSEETTLYGYTF	TGTGCCAGCAGTGAAGAGACTACCCTCTATGGCTACACCTTC
TRBJ2-7	many	TRBD1	TRBV20-1	CSARDHRGGYEQYF	TGCAGTGCTAGAGATCACAGGGGCGGGTACGAGCAGTACTTC
TRBJ2-1	many	TRBD2	TRBV4-3	CASSRVLADYNEQFF	TGCGCCAGCAGCCGAGTACTAGCGGATTACAATGAGCAGTTCTTC
TRBJ2-7	NA	NA	TRBV5-5	CASSLRHLSCEQYF	TGTGCCAGCAGCCTACGGCACCTCTCCTGCGAGCAGTACTTT